Listed below are T cell receptor beta chains from one sample, sequenced in a study of regulatory T cells in long-lasting Graves disease. In TCRdb, the multiplex PCR reads were re-called with MiXCR into one record per CDR3 protein. The sample holds roughly 260,000 distinct CDR3 sequences, about 20% seen once. The same sample was also used in a study of T cells in Graves' hyperthyroidism and ophthalmopathy.

The sequenced sample was peripheral blood mononuclear cells (PBMCs), obtained at new diagnosis, from a patient treated with antithyroid drugs. Receptor source: a woman aged 25 to 39 with Graves disease. The CDR3 runs from the conserved cysteine through the conserved F or W. A D gene is named only where the DNA matches it firmly. Size tells how often a clone was seen (once, few, many) or the class of an expanded clone, and some rows leave it out.

CDR3aa: CATSRFFRRGTEAFF
CDR3nt: TGTGCCACCAGCAGATTTTTCCGAAGGGGAACTGAAGCTTTCTTT
v_gene: TRBV15
abundance: many
d_gene: NA
j_gene: TRBJ1-1

CDR3aa: CASSRTGHGYTF
CDR3nt: TGTGCCAGCAGCCGGACAGGCCATGGCTACACCTTC
v_gene: TRBV9
abundance: NA
d_gene: TRBD1
j_gene: TRBJ1-2

CDR3aa: CASSNGLRTPEGGSPLHF
CDR3nt: TGTGCCAGCAGCAATGGTCTGAGGACTCCTGAAGGTGGATCACCCCTCCACTTT
v_gene: TRBV28
abundance: NA
d_gene: NA
j_gene: TRBJ1-6

CDR3aa: CASSGLAGRPGEQFF
CDR3nt: TGTGCCAGCAGTGGCCTAGCGGGGAGGCCCGGAGAGCAGTTCTTC
v_gene: TRBV2
abundance: NA
d_gene: TRBD2
j_gene: TRBJ2-1

CDR3aa: CASSRTGGGVEQYF
CDR3nt: TGTGCCAGCAGCCGGACAGGGGGAGGGGTCGAGCAGTACTTC
v_gene: TRBV28
abundance: many
d_gene: TRBD1
j_gene: TRBJ2-7

CDR3aa: CASSRRGPNTEAFF
CDR3nt: TGTGCCAGCAGCCGCCGTGGGCCGAACACTGAAGCTTTCTTT
v_gene: TRBV11-2
abundance: few
d_gene: NA
j_gene: TRBJ1-1

CDR3aa: CAISDRTGVFNSPLHF
CDR3nt: TGTGCCATCAGTGATAGGACAGGGGTGTTTAATTCACCCCTCCACTTT
v_gene: TRBV10-3
abundance: many
d_gene: TRBD1
j_gene: TRBJ1-6

CDR3aa: CASSQLAGGPDTQYF
CDR3nt: TGCGCCAGCAGCCAATTAGCGGGGGGGCCAGATACGCAGTATTTT
v_gene: TRBV4-1
abundance: few
d_gene: TRBD2
j_gene: TRBJ2-3

CDR3aa: CASSYRRTAYSYEQYF
CDR3nt: TGTGCCAGCAGTTACAGACGGACAGCCTACTCCTACGAGCAGTACTTC
v_gene: TRBV12-3/TRBV12-4
abundance: many
d_gene: NA
j_gene: TRBJ2-7

CDR3aa: CASSTRGGYTGELFF
CDR3nt: TGTGCCAGCAGTACCCGCGGGGGGTACACCGGGGAGCTGTTTTTT
v_gene: TRBV6-2/TRBV6-3
abundance: many
d_gene: TRBD2
j_gene: TRBJ2-2

CDR3aa: CASSQDPGPRNQPQHF
CDR3nt: TGCGCCAGCAGCCAAGATCCAGGGCCACGCAATCAGCCCCAGCATTTT
v_gene: TRBV4-1
abundance: many
d_gene: NA
j_gene: TRBJ1-5

CDR3aa: CASSYSGRGTEAFF
CDR3nt: TGTGCCAGCAGTTACTCGGGCCGGGGGACTGAAGCTTTCTTT
v_gene: TRBV6-5
abundance: many
d_gene: NA
j_gene: TRBJ1-1

CDR3aa: CASRRLGGDTQYF
CDR3nt: TGTGCCAGCAGACGTCTGGGTGGAGATACGCAGTATTTT
v_gene: TRBV11-2
abundance: many
d_gene: NA
j_gene: TRBJ2-3

CDR3aa: CASSLDRDRGYLAFF
CDR3nt: TGTGCCAGCAGCTTAGACCGGGACAGGGGATATTTGGCTTTCTTT
v_gene: TRBV7-9
abundance: many
d_gene: TRBD1
j_gene: TRBJ1-1

CDR3aa: CASSQDSRREQYF
CDR3nt: TGCGCCAGCAGCCAAGATTCCCGACGGGAGCAGTACTTC
v_gene: TRBV4-1
abundance: many
d_gene: NA
j_gene: TRBJ2-7

CDR3aa: CASSEQGADQPQHF
CDR3nt: TGTGCCAGCAGTGAGCAGGGTGCCGATCAGCCCCAGCATTTT
v_gene: TRBV2
abundance: NA
d_gene: NA
j_gene: TRBJ1-5

CDR3aa: CASSPRDRVGKLFF
CDR3nt: TGTGCCAGCTCACCAAGGGACAGGGTTGGAAAACTGTTTTTT
v_gene: TRBV18
abundance: many
d_gene: TRBD1
j_gene: TRBJ1-4

CDR3aa: CASTWTGGFGYTF
CDR3nt: TGTGCCAGCACTTGGACAGGGGGCTTTGGCTACACCTTC
v_gene: TRBV6-1
abundance: NA
d_gene: TRBD1
j_gene: TRBJ1-2

CDR3aa: CASSERPLQFF
CDR3nt: TGTGCCAGCAGTGAGCGCCCTCTACAGTTCTTC
v_gene: TRBV2
abundance: NA
d_gene: NA
j_gene: TRBJ2-1

CDR3aa: CASSPSGLLVTEAFF
CDR3nt: TGTGCCAGCAGCCCCTCCGGACTCCTTGTGACTGAAGCTTTCTTT
v_gene: TRBV5-6
abundance: many
d_gene: NA
j_gene: TRBJ1-1

CDR3aa: CASSDPGPYEQYF
CDR3nt: TGTGCCAGCAGTGACCCAGGGCCCTACGAGCAGTACTTC
v_gene: TRBV6-1
abundance: many
d_gene: NA
j_gene: TRBJ2-7

CDR3aa: CASSLQVGATEAFF
CDR3nt: TGTGCCAGCAGCTTACAGGTGGGTGCCACTGAAGCTTTCTTT
v_gene: TRBV7-9
abundance: NA
d_gene: NA
j_gene: TRBJ1-1

CDR3aa: CASSREGVKEKLFF
CDR3nt: TGTGCCAGCAGTAGAGAGGGGGTTAAAGAAAAACTGTTTTTT
v_gene: TRBV28
abundance: many
d_gene: NA
j_gene: TRBJ1-4

CDR3aa: CASSFDSLRQPQHF
CDR3nt: TGTGCCAGCAGTTTCGACAGTCTTCGTCAGCCCCAGCATTTT
v_gene: TRBV12-3/TRBV12-4
abundance: many
d_gene: NA
j_gene: TRBJ1-5

CDR3aa: CASSFSGGPYQPQHF
CDR3nt: TGTGCCAGCAGCTTTTCGGGGGGCCCTTATCAGCCCCAGCATTTT
v_gene: TRBV12-3/TRBV12-4
abundance: many
d_gene: NA
j_gene: TRBJ1-5

CDR3aa: CASSPTSGGENF
CDR3nt: TGTGCCAGCAGCCCTACTAGCGGGGGTGAGAATTTT
v_gene: TRBV3-1
abundance: NA
d_gene: TRBD2
j_gene: TRBJ2-3

CDR3aa: CAWTPRKAVYNEQFF
CDR3nt: TGTGCCTGGACCCCACGAAAGGCGGTCTACAATGAGCAGTTCTTC
v_gene: TRBV30
abundance: NA
d_gene: NA
j_gene: TRBJ2-1

CDR3aa: CASSLGGGGPNEQFF
CDR3nt: TGTGCCAGCAGCTTAGGAGGGGGGGGCCCGAATGAGCAGTTCTTC
v_gene: TRBV7-8
abundance: many
d_gene: NA
j_gene: TRBJ2-1

CDR3aa: CASSSTGTSWDEQYF
CDR3nt: TGTGCCAGCAGCTCTACCGGGACGTCGTGGGACGAGCAGTACTTC
v_gene: TRBV7-9
abundance: NA
d_gene: NA
j_gene: TRBJ2-7